This TCR beta chain was sequenced in a study of blood T cell repertoires in COVID-19. Study information: Nucleic acid was either cDNA or gDNA, and it came from T cells, B-cell-depleted T cells, or PBMCs.

In the authors' methods: Nucleated cell counts were estimated from reference gene primer amplification. Generated by immunoSEQ multiplex PCR, the TCRdb table keeps only in-frame clones and is missing some. V and J calls and clone size follow that table, whereas D and trimming were derived from the DNA. The repertoire holds around 250,000 clones, with 70% to 90% as singletons. Individuals drawn from around 25 US areas were about 18 to 100 years old. The study counted Cohort 3 donors as recovered given two negative PCRs, clearance, or symptom resolution. The TCR comes from a woman aged 45-65 years who had recovered from COVID-19. The sequencing sample was made of PBMCs or T cells enriched from blood (not recorded which).

CDR3 nucleotides: TGTGCCAGCAGCTTAGTCAGGGCAACTGAAGCTTTCTTT. Amino acids: CASSLVRATEAFF. The V call is TRBV7-8, the J call TRBJ1-1, with D possibly TRBD1 on 5 matching bases. Per the germline V gene, CDR1 is SGHVS and CDR2 is FQNEAQ. Deletions cut 1 base from V and 5 bases from J, with 8 bases between. The length of the CDR3 is 13 residues.